This T cell receptor (beta chain) was profiled in a study of shared clonotypes between healthy human individuals. On the study more broadly: Donors were a couple of women and three men aged 18 to 49.

Once extracted for a subset, genomic DNA was divided evenly among several immunoSEQ plates. Only in-frame clones appear in the TCRdb table, and some are missing; sequencing was by immunoSEQ multiplex PCR. The table has some 2,100,000 clones, just over 90% seen once; the top ten hold roughly 1.8%. Points from the study as a whole: Researchers found naive subsets generally carried larger estimated richness than memory subsets. The sharing of 4% to 5.5% of naive CD4 clonotypes was seen across a few donors.

In the naive CD8 group, cells lacked CD45RO and were positively selected for CCR7, so terminally differentiated effector memory CD45RA+ cells were left out. CDR3 length: 13 residues. CDR1 SGHRS and CDR2 YFSETQ come from the germline V gene. Trimming took off 3 bases at V and 3 bases at J, with 9 bases between the two ends. With respect to this clone: The antigen is unknown.

The receptor was derived from a man younger than 35 in good health. Some clones in this sample may be carry-over from other donors' samples. The chain combines TRBV5-1 with TRBJ1-1; no clear D. The specimen sequenced was naive CD8+ T cells from PBMCs. CDR3 protein: CASSSEVHTEAFF. DNA for the CDR3: TGCGCCAGCAGCTCCGAGGTCCACACTGAAGCTTTCTTT.